A single sample gave rise to the 23 T cell receptor beta chains below, sequenced in a study of T cells in Graves' hyperthyroidism and ophthalmopathy. Amplification targeted TCR beta CDR3 regions from RNA transcripts. The TCR CDR3 first-round RT-PCR relied on the HTBI primer set. One entry per CDR3 protein results from TCRdb running MiXCR on the multiplex PCR reads. Of under 300,000 distinct CDR3 sequences listed, 14% to 15% are singletons. Sequenced: blood. These receptors all come from a woman aged 40-49 years with Graves' hyperthyroidism that later progressed to Graves' ophthalmopathy.

The sample holds many counts of this clonotype. The J gene is TRBJ2-1, the V gene TRBV5-1; 9 bases line up with TRBD2. CDR1 is SGHRS and CDR2 is YFSETQ in the germline V gene. The V gene end was trimmed by 0 bases and the J gene end by 7 bases; junction bases not matched to a gene: 5. This CDR3 has 15 residues. This CDR3 is CASSLVSSGKNEQFF. CDR3 coding DNA: TGCGCCAGCAGCTTGGTCTCTAGCGGGAAGAATGAGCAGTTCTTC.

This clonotype was seen ten or more times. J is TRBJ2-2 and V is TRBV6-2 or TRBV6-3, with D perhaps given as TRBD1 or TRBD2 (5 bases each). Germline values: CDR1 MNHEY, CDR2 SVGEGT. The CDR3 is made up of 15 amino acids. V was cut by 2 bases and J by 6 bases, with 13 bases left in between. The CDR3 nucleotides read TGTGCCAGCAGTTACAGGGGACGGTTGGCCGGGGAGCTGTTTTTT. This codes for CASSYRGRLAGELFF.

The sample holds many counts of this clonotype. The chain employs TRBV11-2 and TRBJ2-2; possibly TRBD1 for D (6 bases). Trimming took off 5 bases at V and 3 bases at J, with 19 bases between the two ends. The CDR3 is made up of 17 amino acids. In germline, CDR1 is SGHAT, CDR2 FQNNGV. The CDR3 coding sequence is TGTGCCAGCAGCGTCCAGCCGGGACAAGTATACACCGGGGAGCTGTTTTTT. It is translated as CASSVQPGQVYTGELFF.

The chain joins TRBV28 to TRBJ2-7; D may match TRBD1 or TRBD2 (7 bases each). This CDR3 is 15 amino acids long. In germline, CDR1 is MDHEN, CDR2 SYDVKM. Trimming took off 3 bases at V and 3 bases at J, with 15 bases between the two ends. CDR3 sequence reads: CASSFQGGGDYEQYF. CDR3 in DNA: TGTGCCAGCAGTTTCCAGGGGGGGGGGGACTACGAGCAGTACTTC.

In its sample, this clonotype was seen many times. The chain has TRBV12-3 or TRBV12-4 and TRBJ1-2, with D unresolved. This CDR3 contains 12 residues. V lost 5 bases to trimming and J lost 4 bases, with 8 bases between them. CDR3 protein: CASSNSFYGYTF. The CDR3 nucleotides read TGTGCCAGCAGTAACAGTTTCTATGGCTACACCTTC.

This chain connects TRBV14 to TRBJ1-2, with 7 bases that match TRBD1. V dropped 1 base and J dropped 8; count of bases not matched to a gene: 16. CDR1 and CDR2 (germline): SGHDN, FVKESK. This CDR3 contains 17 residues. The CDR3 spells CASSQGTYRGRMKGYTF. Written as DNA, the CDR3 is TGTGCCAGCAGCCAAGGGACCTACAGGGGAAGGATGAAGGGCTACACCTTC.

This clonotype appeared many times. The chain links TRBV28 to TRBJ2-5; TRBD2 aligns across 12 bases. The V gene end was trimmed by 6 bases and the J gene end by 4 bases; junction bases not matched to a gene: 9. Germline loops: CDR1 MDHEN, CDR2 SYDVKM. This CDR3 is built from 16 residues. CDR3 sequence reads: CASSPWTSGDRETQYF. DNA of the CDR3: TGTGCCAGCAGCCCTTGGACTAGCGGGGATCGAGAGACCCAGTACTTC.

In this sample, this clonotype turned up a few times. J is TRBJ2-1 and V is TRBV7-3, with 9 bases identical to TRBD2. J was trimmed by 6 bases and V by 5 bases; bases with no gene match: 8. Germline CDR1 SGHTA, CDR2 FQGTGA. The CDR3 has 15 residues. CDR3 sequence reads: CASSVLAGNVNEQFF. As DNA, the CDR3 is TGTGCCAGCAGCGTTCTAGCGGGGAACGTCAATGAGCAGTTCTTC. Variable domain in full (rest from reference TRBV7-3 and TRBJ2-1): GAGVSQTPSNKVTEKGKYVELRCDPISGHTALYWYRQSLGQGPEFLIYFQGTGAADDSGLPNDRFFAVRPEGSVSTLKIQRTERGDSAVYLCASSVLAGNVNEQFFGPGTRLTVL.

This clonotype occurred a few times. This clone may be a read error of a much larger clone one base away. The genes are TRBV20-1 and TRBJ2-1, with 8 nucleotides matching TRBD2. Trimming cost V 5 bases and J 4 bases; bases outside gene matches: 16. Germline CDR1 and CDR2: DFQATT and SNEGSKA (reference sequence). This CDR3 comprises 17 residues. The CDR3 sequence: CSAAKWISGVPYNEQFF. In nucleotides, the CDR3 is TGCAGTGCTGCAAAGTGGATTAGCGGGGTCCCTTACAATGAGCAGTTCTTC.

This clonotype was observed at least ten times. The V and J genes are TRBV30 and TRBJ2-1; D might be TRBD1 (6 bases). The CDR3 totals 15 residues. Germline V gives CDR1 GTSNPN, CDR2 SVGIG (reference sequence). Deletions cut 0 bases from V and 3 bases from J, with 12 bases between. CDR3 loop: CAWSVGTGIYNEQFF. CDR3 DNA sequence: TGTGCCTGGAGTGTGGGAACAGGGATCTACAATGAGCAGTTCTTC.

This clonotype was observed at least ten times. The chain recombines TRBV20-1 with TRBJ1-3; 9 bases agree with TRBD1. Trimming removed 0 bases from V and 2 bases from J; junction bases left unmatched: 5. The CDR3 is made up of 16 amino acids. Germline CDR1 DFQATT, CDR2 SNEGSKA (reference sequence). CDR3 sequence reads: CSARDIDRGTGNTIYF. CDR3 nucleotide sequence: TGCAGTGCTAGAGATATTGACAGGGGGACTGGAAACACCATATATTTT.

The table lists this clonotype with a few counts. DNA for the CDR3: TGTGCCAGCAGTTTCCTGGGGAATCGCGATGAGCAGTTCTTC. Translated: CASSFLGNRDEQFF. The chain combines TRBV27 with TRBJ2-1, with unresolved D. This CDR3 is 14 amino acids long. V lost 3 bases, J lost 8 bases, and 14 bases lay in between. CDR1 and CDR2 (germline): MNHEY, SMNVEV (reference sequence).

Many counts were recorded for this clonotype. CDR3 in amino acids: CASRLARNNEKLFF. The DNA of the CDR3 is TGTGCCAGCAGGTTGGCCAGGAACAATGAAAAACTGTTTTTT. The genes are TRBV6-1 and TRBJ1-4; D is undetermined. From germline, CDR1 is MNHNS and CDR2 SASEGT. The V end was cut by 6 bases, the J end by 5 bases, with 13 bases between. The CDR3 consists of 14 residues.

This clonotype appeared many times. The rearrangement links TRBV20-1 to TRBJ2-1; TRBD1 agrees at 9 bases. Germline V CDR1 and CDR2: DFQATT, SNEGSKA (reference sequence). Trimming took 6 bases from V and 6 from J; bases not matched to a gene: 9. CDR3 length: 14 residues. The chain's CDR3 is CSAEEGTGPNEQFF. DNA of the CDR3: TGCAGTGCAGAAGAGGGGACAGGGCCCAATGAGCAGTTCTTC.

This clonotype has at least ten counts. The chain joins TRBV2 to TRBJ1-4; possible D gene TRBD1, 5 bases. V was trimmed by 6 bases and J by 4 bases, leaving 15 bases between them. CDR3 size: 15 residues. CDR1 is SNHLY and CDR2 is FYNNEI in the germline V gene. The chain's CDR3 is CASSIGPGGNEKLFF. The CDR3 DNA sequence: TGTGCCAGCAGCATCGGCCCGGGGGGTAATGAAAAACTGTTTTTT.

This clonotype was detected many times. This chain links TRBV11-2 with TRBJ2-3, with TRBD2 identical over 7 bases. Per the germline V gene, CDR1 is SGHAT and CDR2 is FQNNGV. This CDR3 has 12 residues. After removal of 5 bases from V and 11 bases from J, the junction contained 7 bases not matched to a gene. In nucleotides, the CDR3 is TGTGCCAGCAGCCCGGGAGGACGGGGGCAGTATTTT. This encodes CASSPGGRGQYF.

The chain uses TRBV5-6 and TRBJ2-7; D perhaps matches TRBD2 (6 bases). The CDR3 totals 16 residues. Trimming took off 3 bases at V and 3 bases at J, with 19 bases between the two ends. Germline V gives CDR1 SGHDT, CDR2 YYEEEE. For the CDR3, the DNA is TGTGCCAGCAGCTCCGAAGAATCACTAGCAGTCTACGAGCAGTACTTC. This sequence encodes CASSSEESLAVYEQYF. Combining the CDR3 with reference TRBV5-6 and TRBJ2-7 gives the whole variable domain DAGVTQSPTHLIKTRGQQVTLRCSPKSGHDTVSWYQQALGQGPQFIFQYYEEEERQRGNFPDRFSGHQFPNYSSELNVNALLLGDSALYLCASSSEESLAVYEQYFGPGTRLTVT.

This clonotype has more than one count but fewer than ten. The J gene is TRBJ2-7, the V gene TRBV28; 9 bases align to TRBD1. V shed 4 bases and J 6 bases; nucleotides not matched to a gene: 7. This CDR3 region has 14 residues. Germline CDR1 and CDR2: MDHEN and SYDVKM. The CDR3 region is CASSSGTGTREQYF. As DNA, the CDR3 is TGTGCCAGCAGTTCCGGGACAGGGACCCGCGAGCAGTACTTC. The full variable domain, its missing parts supplied by reference TRBV28 and TRBJ2-7, is DVKVTQSSRYLVKRTGEKVFLECVQDMDHENMFWYRQDPGLGLRLIYFSYDVKMKEKGDIPEGYSVSREKKERFSLILESASTNQTSMYLCASSSGTGTREQYFGPGTRLTVT.

This clonotype was seen at least ten times. The chain couples TRBV20-1 to TRBJ1-1, with D uncertain. This CDR3 is 12 amino acids long. From germline, CDR1 is DFQATT and CDR2 SNEGSKA (reference sequence). Trimming took off 5 bases at V and 4 bases at J, with 11 bases between the two ends. CDR3 nucleotide sequence: TGCAGTGCTTCCACAGCGGCCACTGAAGCTTTCTTT. Its protein is CSASTAATEAFF.

This clonotype was seen at least ten times. The chain joins TRBV9 to TRBJ1-4, with 8 bases aligning to TRBD1. Germline values: CDR1 SGDLS, CDR2 YYNGEE. CDR3 length: 15 amino acids. The junction had 9 bases not matched to a gene; V was cut back by 3 bases and J by 8 bases. The chain's CDR3 is CASSAGGQVWEKLFF. CDR3 coding DNA: TGTGCCAGCAGCGCAGGGGGACAGGTATGGGAAAAACTGTTTTTT.

This clonotype was recorded many times. The rearrangement joins TRBV10-2 to TRBJ2-7; D gene unclear. CDR3 length equals 12 residues. Looked up from germline, CDR1 is WSHSY and CDR2 is SAAADI. The germline V and J ends were trimmed by 0 bases and 3 bases, with 3 bases remaining between them. CDR3 bases: TGCGCCAGCAGTGAGTCGAACTACGAGCAGTACTTC. Translation: CASSESNYEQYF.

This clonotype was detected many times. This chain uses TRBV29-1 with TRBJ2-5; TRBD2 might be the D (6 bases). CDR1 and CDR2 from the germline V gene are SQVTM and ANQGSEA. The CDR3 totals 14 residues. Trimming cost V 0 bases and J 4 bases, with 12 bases left between them. The CDR3 DNA reads TGCAGCGTTGAAGATCCGGGGGACGGAGAGACCCAGTACTTC. Translation gives CSVEDPGDGETQYF.

This clonotype was counted many times. The chain is built from TRBV27 and TRBJ2-2; a possible D gene is TRBD1 (5 bases). Germline-derived CDR1 and CDR2 are MNHEY and SMNVEV (reference sequence). V was shortened by 4 bases and J by 6 bases, with 12 bases between the two germline ends. The length of the CDR3 is 14 residues. The CDR3 DNA reads TGTGCCAGCAGTTCCCAGGGTTTGGCCGGGGAGCTGTTTTTT. This gives the protein CASSSQGLAGELFF.